The 23 T cell receptor beta chains below all came from one sample that was sequenced in a study of T cells after posttransplantation cyclophosphamide. Generated by immunoSEQ multiplex PCR, the TCRdb table keeps only in-frame clones and is missing some. Singletons are absent from the sample, which has 35,000 to 45,000 clones. Specimen: PBMCs. Receptors originate from a man aged 40-50 years in good health, CMV-negative, and a related stem cell transplant donor.

At least ten counts were recorded for this clone. V is TRBV5-1 and J is TRBJ1-2, with D perhaps TRBD1 (6 bases). Germline CDR1 and CDR2: SGHRS and YFSETQ. Trimming shortened V by 4 bases and J by 5 bases, and 21 bases separated the two germline ends. The CDR3 runs 16 residues. This CDR3 is CASSKGQNQNLYGYTF. In nucleotides, the CDR3 is TGCGCCAGCAGCAAAGGACAGAATCAGAATCTATATGGCTACACCTTC.

This clone was found many times. V usage is TRBV4-1 and J usage is TRBJ2-5; D gene ambiguous. V shed 2 bases and J shed 3 bases, with 10 bases lying between them. The CDR3 runs to 14 residues. Germline lookup yields CDR1 MGHRA and CDR2 YSYEKL. The CDR3 nucleotides read TGCGCCAGCAGCCAACGAATGTTAGAAGAGACCCAGTACTTC. Amino acids: CASSQRMLEETQYF.

The sample holds many counts of this clone. The chain has TRBV19 and TRBJ2-3; the match to TRBD1 covers 7 bases. V lost 8 bases and J lost 5; bases outside the gene matches: 10. Germline CDR1 is LNHDA and CDR2 is SQIVND (reference sequence). The CDR3 loop spans 14 amino acids. The CDR3 DNA reads TGTGCCAGTTTCGCAGGGGGTGCAGGAGATACGCAGTATTTT. It codes for CASFAGGAGDTQYF.

This clone has at least ten counts. The chain has TRBV5-1 and TRBJ1-6; maybe TRBD1 (5 bases). The CDR3 covers 15 residues. Per the germline V gene, CDR1 is SGHRS and CDR2 is YFSETQ. The V end was cut by 1 base, the J end by 10 bases, with 15 bases between. As DNA, the CDR3 is TGCGCCAGCAGCTTGATCTCCCAGGGTTCGTCACCCCTCCACTTT. Amino acid sequence: CASSLISQGSSPLHF.

This clone was recorded many times. V gene TRBV5-1 combines with J gene TRBJ2-5, with 7 nucleotides matching TRBD1. CDR3 length: 14 amino acids. Trimming cost V 6 bases and J 5 bases; bases outside gene matches: 10. Germline V gene lookup returns CDR1 SGHRS and CDR2 YFSETQ. In DNA form, the CDR3 reads TGCGCCAGCACCCGACAGGGCCGAGGGGAGACCCAGTACTTC. Residues: CASTRQGRGETQYF.

This clone appeared many times. This sequence joins TRBV7-8 and TRBJ1-5; TRBD1 is a possible D gene (6 bases). The V gene's germline CDR1 is SGHVS and CDR2 FQNEAQ. This CDR3 has 19 residues. The V and J ends lost 1 base and 0 bases respectively, with 19 bases between them. The DNA of the CDR3 is TGTGCCAGCAGCTTAGTACAAAGCAGGGGAACATATAGCAATCAGCCCCAGCATTTT. This translates into CASSLVQSRGTYSNQPQHF.

This clone was seen repeatedly, ten times or more. Other DNA sequences in the sample encode the same CDR3. This sequence joins TRBV2 and TRBJ2-2; the D gene is possibly TRBD1 (5 bases). V lost 2 bases to trimming and J lost 4 bases, with 8 bases between them. The CDR3 runs to 14 residues. In germline, CDR1 is SNHLY, CDR2 FYNNEI. The CDR3 sequence is CASSERTFTGELFF. The CDR3 DNA follows: TGTGCCAGCAGTGAAAGGACATTCACCGGGGAGCTGTTTTTT.

This clone was observed a few times. V usage is TRBV5-1 and J usage is TRBJ2-1; 7 bases are shared with TRBD1. Germline CDR1 reads SGHRS; CDR2 reads YFSETQ. The CDR3 is 15 residues long. Trimming took 5 bases from V and 8 from J; bases not matched to a gene: 13. The CDR3: CASRPQTGQVDEQFF. The CDR3, as DNA: TGCGCCAGCAGACCCCAGACAGGGCAGGTCGATGAGCAGTTCTTC.

This clone was seen repeatedly, ten times or more. The chain recombines TRBV6-6 with TRBJ2-7, with 11 positions matching TRBD1. Per germline, CDR1 MNHNY and CDR2 SVGAGI (reference sequence). Trimming at V came to 4 bases and at J to 1 base, leaving 3 bases not matched to a gene. CDR3 size: 15 residues. The CDR3 sequence is CASSSGTGGSYEQYF. Here the CDR3 DNA reads TGTGCCAGCAGTTCCGGGACAGGGGGTTCCTACGAGCAGTACTTC.

This clone was counted only a few times. J is TRBJ2-5 and V is TRBV5-1, with D perhaps TRBD1 (6 bases). TRBJ2-7 matches the DNA end more closely, so the J call is doubtful. This CDR3 has 15 amino acids. Germline V lookup: CDR1 SGHRS, CDR2 YFSETQ. CDR3 in DNA: TGCGCCAGCAGCGTACAGACAGGTAGCTCCTACGAGCAGTACTTC. Encoded protein: CASSVQTGSSYEQYF.

This chain uses TRBV4-1 with TRBJ1-2; D is uncertain. CDR1 and CDR2 (germline): MGHRA, YSYEKL. This CDR3 contains 14 residues. V was shortened by 7 bases and J by 7 bases, with 19 bases between the two germline ends. The DNA of the CDR3 is TGCGCCAGCACCCCGGAGTGGAGGGAGAGTGGCTACACCTTC. Amino acids: CASTPEWRESGYTF.

The sample holds many counts of this clone. The rearrangement links TRBV7-8 to TRBJ1-5; 7 bases map to TRBD1. The CDR3 extends over 16 amino acids. V was clipped by 4 bases and J by 4 bases; unmatched bases: 10. Germline V lookup: CDR1 SGHVS, CDR2 FQNEAQ. Written as DNA, the CDR3 is TGTGCCAGCAGCTGGAGACCGGGACAGATAAATCAGCCCCAGCATTTT. Its protein is CASSWRPGQINQPQHF. The full variable domain, completed using reference TRBV7-8 and TRBJ1-5, is GAGVSQSPRYKVAKRGQDVALRCDPISGHVSLFWYQQALGQGPEFLTYFQNEAQLDKSGLPSDRFFAERPEGSVSTLKIQRTQQEDSAVYLCASSWRPGQINQPQHFGDGTRLSIL.

This clone was counted many times. The rearrangement links TRBV2 to TRBJ1-5; 8 bases fit TRBD1. Germline V gene sequence: CDR1 SNHLY, CDR2 FYNNEI. This CDR3 has 15 amino acids. Trimming took 0 bases from V and 4 from J; bases not matched to a gene: 2. CDR3 nucleotides: TGTGCCAGCAGTGAAGCGGGACAGGCAAATCAGCCCCAGCATTTT. Translation gives CASSEAGQANQPQHF.

This clone was observed a few times. The genes are TRBV5-1 and TRBJ2-4; TRBD1 agrees at 9 bases. Germline-derived CDR1 and CDR2 are SGHRS and YFSETQ. After removal of 3 bases from V and 6 bases from J, the junction contained 7 bases not matched to a gene. CDR3 length: 15 amino acids. CDR3 amino acids: CASSSWDREVNIQYF. Written as DNA, the CDR3 is TGCGCCAGCAGCTCCTGGGACAGGGAGGTAAACATTCAGTACTTC.

Ten or more counts support this clone. The chain links TRBV9 to TRBJ2-2; TRBD1 is a possible D gene (5 bases). CDR1 and CDR2 (germline): SGDLS, YYNGEE. The CDR3 is 14 amino acids. With 1 base removed from V and 2 bases from J, the gap between germline ends came to 6 bases. As DNA, the CDR3 is TGTGCCAGCAGCGTACAGGGCAACACCGGGGAGCTGTTTTTT. Translation: CASSVQGNTGELFF.

The CDR3 protein is CASSVGSGQETQYF. The CDR3 nucleotides read TGTGCCAGCAGCGTAGGGTCAGGCCAAGAGACCCAGTACTTC. This chain connects TRBV9 to TRBJ2-5; no reliable D call. This CDR3 is built from 14 residues. Germline CDR1 is SGDLS and CDR2 is YYNGEE. V lost 0 bases and J lost 1, with 7 bases in between.

The rearrangement links TRBV6-5 to TRBJ1-2, with D tentatively TRBD1 (5 bases). CDR1 and CDR2 from the germline V gene are MNHEY and SVGAGI. The CDR3 is made up of 11 amino acids. V lost 8 bases to trimming and J lost 4 bases, with 8 bases between them. CDR3 loop: CASQGVYGYTF. The CDR3 DNA follows: TGTGCCAGCCAAGGGGTCTATGGCTACACCTTC.

This clone was seen many times. Other nucleotide sequences from this sample produce the same CDR3. The rearrangement joins TRBV6-1 to TRBJ1-5; D is ambiguous. Germline CDR1 reads MNHNS; CDR2 reads SASEGT. The V gene lost 4 bases and the J gene lost 0 bases, with 7 bases spanning the gap. The CDR3 has 14 amino acids. The CDR3 here is CASSGQNSNQPQHF. DNA for the CDR3: TGTGCCAGCAGTGGGCAGAATAGCAATCAGCCCCAGCATTTT.

At least ten counts were recorded for this clone. The genes are TRBV7-9 and TRBJ2-1; 14 bases align to TRBD2. V lost 4 bases and J lost 3; bases outside the gene matches: 5. The CDR3 contains 17 residues. Germline lookup yields CDR1 SEHNR and CDR2 FQNEAQ (reference sequence). The chain's CDR3 is CASSSWTSGRFYNEQFF. The CDR3 DNA is TGTGCCAGCAGCTCCTGGACTAGCGGGAGGTTCTACAATGAGCAGTTCTTC.

This clone has a count of ten or more. The rearrangement uses TRBV18 and TRBJ2-3; D ambiguous. The germline V and J ends were trimmed by 3 bases and 6 bases, with 10 bases remaining between them. The CDR3 sequence is 13 residues long. Germline CDR1 and CDR2: KGHSH and LQKENI. CDR3 in DNA: TGTGCCAGCTCACCTACGGGTTTGGATACGCAGTATTTT. It encodes CASSPTGLDTQYF.

This clone was recorded many times. This chain uses TRBV5-1 with TRBJ2-3; 10 positions agree with TRBD2. The CDR3 sequence is 18 residues long. The V segment lost 0 bases and the J segment 4 bases; nucleotides outside the gene matches: 11. Germline loops: CDR1 SGHRS, CDR2 YFSETQ. The CDR3 coding sequence is TGCGCCAGCAGCTTGGCTTCTAGCGGGAGAGGTATTGCAGATACGCAGTATTTT. Protein: CASSLASSGRGIADTQYF.

The V and J genes are TRBV6-5 and TRBJ1-5; TRBD1 aligns across 8 bases. Per germline, CDR1 MNHEY and CDR2 SVGAGI. J was trimmed by 8 bases and V by 5 bases; bases with no gene match: 8. CDR3 length: 14 amino acids. The CDR3 DNA sequence: TGTGCCAGCAGTGAGGGGCAGGGGGCTAAGCCCCAGCATTTT. It translates to CASSEGQGAKPQHF.

The rearrangement uses TRBV2 and TRBJ2-3; D remains unclear. CDR3 size: 13 residues. V lost 4 bases, J lost 5 bases, and 10 bases lay in between. Germline CDR1 is SNHLY and CDR2 is FYNNEI. The CDR3 region has the DNA TGTGCCAGCAGTGTAACTACAAGAGATACGCAGTATTTT. This translates into CASSVTTRDTQYF. Full variable domain (outside the CDR3, taken from reference TRBV2 and TRBJ2-3): EPEVTQTPSHQVTQMGQEVILRCVPISNHLYFYWYRQILGQKVEFLVSFYNNEISEKSEIFDDQFSVERPDGSNFTLKIRSTKLEDSAMYFCASSVTTRDTQYFGPGTRLTVL.